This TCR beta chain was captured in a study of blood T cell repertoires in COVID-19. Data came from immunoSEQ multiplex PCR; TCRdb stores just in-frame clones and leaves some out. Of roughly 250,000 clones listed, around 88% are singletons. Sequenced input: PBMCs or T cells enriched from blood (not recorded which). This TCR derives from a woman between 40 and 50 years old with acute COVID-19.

The CDR3 DNA reads as TGCGCCAGCAGCTCGACGACAGGGGAGTATGGCTACACCTTC. Protein: CASSSTTGEYGYTF. This chain links TRBV5-1 with TRBJ1-2; 8 bases are a match to TRBD1. Germline V gives CDR1 SGHRS, CDR2 YFSETQ. The V segment lost 3 bases and the J segment 5 bases; nucleotides outside the gene matches: 6. The CDR3 loop spans 14 amino acids.